This T cell receptor (beta chain) is drawn from a study of blood T cell repertoires in COVID-19. Study overall: The United States, Italy and Spain supplied acute and convalescent COVID-19 samples. Sample material is recorded as cDNA or gDNA derived from T cells, B-cell-depleted T cells, or PBMCs.

The Seattle patients joined while their infection was active and were tracked longitudinally afterward. CDR1 is SNHLY and CDR2 is FYNNEI in the germline V gene. This CDR3 has 15 residues. With 6 bases removed from V and 4 bases from J, the gap between germline ends came to 18 bases. As processed by the authors: From reference gene primer amplification, estimates of nucleated cell counts were derived. Sequencing used immunoSEQ multiplex PCR; TCRdb keeps in-frame clones, though not all of them. The DNA was the basis for D and trimming; V, J and clone size are from that table. The sample holds some 180,000 clones, 80% to 90% seen once. This clone has only a few counts.

Sequenced material: peripheral blood. The clonotype originates from a woman aged 40 to 55 with COVID-19, enrolled during active disease. The J gene is TRBJ1-2, the V gene TRBV2; D might be TRBD1 (6 bases). The CDR3 DNA is TGTGCCAGCAGGCCTCAGGGGCAACGGGGCTATGGCTACACCTTC. Amino acids: CASRPQGQRGYGYTF.